The source of this TCR beta chain is a study of beta chain features in type 1 diabetes. Findings and limits, study-wide: A greater similarity of naive, central memory and Treg TCRB repertoires was seen among patients than among healthy donors. TCRB CDR3s were moderately but significantly shorter in Type 1 diabetes patients in all four CD4+ subsets.

To note about this clone: The antigen remains undetermined.

Expressed TCRB transcripts got sequenced, as all isolated RNA was reverse transcribed. The protocol was immunoSEQ multiplex PCR, while the TCRdb copy is restricted to in-frame clones and leaves out a portion. Of about 700,000 clones listed, around 15% are singletons. Per germline, CDR1 MNHEY and CDR2 SVGAGI. V was pared by 0 bases and J by 0 bases, with 9 bases between. The CDR3 runs 15 residues. The V and J genes are TRBV6-5 and TRBJ2-7; D gene uncertain. Sequenced sample: naive CD4+ T cells from blood. The TCR sequence derives from a man younger than 30 with type 1 diabetes. CDR3 amino acids: CASSYSSWTSYEQYF. The DNA for the CDR3 is TGTGCCAGCAGTTACTCGAGTTGGACCTCCTACGAGCAGTACTTC.